Below are 24 T cell receptor beta chains sequenced from a single sample in a study of blood T cell repertoires in COVID-19. Data came from immunoSEQ multiplex PCR; TCRdb stores just in-frame clones and leaves some out. The table includes about 240,000 clones, about 85% detected once. Material for sequencing was peripheral blood. The receptors were gathered from a woman aged 60-75 years with active or convalescent COVID-19.

The genes are TRBV7-9 and TRBJ2-2; D perhaps matches TRBD1 (6 bases). This CDR3 is 13 amino acids long. Trimming left V 5 bases short and J 4 bases short, with 8 bases between. Germline V lookup: CDR1 SEHNR, CDR2 FQNEAQ (reference sequence). The CDR3 here is CASSPGVTGELFF. CDR3 in DNA: TGTGCCAGCAGCCCAGGGGTCACCGGGGAGCTGTTTTTT.

The chain uses TRBV29-1 and TRBJ1-2, with 7 positions matching TRBD1. The V gene's germline CDR1 is SQVTM and CDR2 ANQGSEA. This CDR3 contains 11 residues. After removal of 3 bases from V and 8 bases from J, the junction contained 3 bases not matched to a gene. The CDR3 DNA is TGCAGCGTTGAGAGGGGGCAAGGCTACACCTTC. Its protein is CSVERGQGYTF.

The chain recombines TRBV28 with TRBJ1-2; D is undetermined. Germline V gene data show CDR1 as MDHEN and CDR2 as SYDVKM. The germline V and J ends were trimmed by 3 bases and 2 bases, with 10 bases remaining between them. The CDR3 extends over 14 amino acids. The CDR3 DNA is TGTGCCAGCAGTTTCGAGACTTACAACTATGGCTACACCTTC. Its protein is CASSFETYNYGYTF.

The chain couples TRBV10-3 to TRBJ1-4; D may be TRBD1 (6 bases). CDR3 size: 14 residues. With 2 bases removed from V and 6 bases from J, the gap between germline ends came to 10 bases. Germline values: CDR1 ENHRY, CDR2 SYGVKD. The CDR3 region is CAISEQGSDEKLFF. The CDR3, as DNA: TGTGCCATCAGTGAGCAGGGGAGTGATGAAAAACTGTTTTTT.

V gene TRBV19 combines with J gene TRBJ1-2; TRBD1 matches at 9 bases. V gave up 5 bases and J gave up 2 bases; unmatched junction bases: 9. Germline CDR1 and CDR2: LNHDA and SQIVND (reference sequence). This CDR3 has 16 amino acids. CDR3 bases: TGTGCCAGTAGTCTTCAACAGGGGGCTTCGAACTATGGCTACACCTTC. Translation: CASSLQQGASNYGYTF.

The chain has TRBV15 and TRBJ2-7; 7 nucleotides agree with TRBD1. The length of the CDR3 is 14 residues. The V and J ends lost 4 bases and 4 bases, in that order; junction bases with no gene match: 7. Per germline, CDR1 LNHNV and CDR2 YYDKDF (reference sequence). In nucleotides, the CDR3 is TGTGCCACCAGCATCCGACAGGGCCAGTACGAGCAGTACGTC. Amino acids: CATSIRQGQYEQYV.

The V and J genes are TRBV27 and TRBJ2-1; a possible D gene is TRBD2 (5 bases). The CDR3 length is 16 residues. Germline assignment: CDR1 MNHEY and CDR2 SMNVEV (reference sequence). The V end was cut by 4 bases, the J end by 2 bases, with 15 bases between. In DNA form, the CDR3 reads TGTGCCAGCAGTTACGCCCCGCCTAGCCCCTACAATGAGCAGTTCTTC. It translates to CASSYAPPSPYNEQFF.

Here the CDR3 reads CASSLNSLTGAYNEQFF. CDR3 sequence (DNA): TGCGCCAGCAGCTTGAATAGCCTGACGGGGGCCTACAATGAGCAGTTCTTC. The J gene is TRBJ2-1, the V gene TRBV5-1, with D possibly matching TRBD2 (6 bases). V was trimmed by 1 base and J by 2 bases, leaving 16 bases between them. There are 17 residues in the CDR3. Germline CDR1 and CDR2: SGHRS and YFSETQ.

The V gene is TRBV11-1, the J gene TRBJ1-2; D remains ambiguous. V was pared by 0 bases and J by 8 bases, with 10 bases between. Germline assignment: CDR1 SGHAT and CDR2 FQDESV (reference sequence). The CDR3 has 13 residues. CDR3 protein: CASSLAGRRGYTF. The CDR3 DNA reads TGTGCCAGCAGCTTAGCAGGGAGGCGCGGCTACACCTTC.

This clone was detected a few times. The gene calls are TRBV11-3 and TRBJ2-1; no clear D gene. The germline V gene has CDR1 SGHNT and CDR2 YENEEA. The CDR3 runs to 15 residues. V was cut by 1 base and J by 5 bases, with 12 bases left in between. The chain's CDR3 is CASSLVRSAHNEQFF. The CDR3 DNA is TGTGCCAGCAGCTTAGTGCGGAGCGCACACAATGAGCAGTTCTTC.

This clone appeared a few times. The rearrangement uses TRBV28 and TRBJ1-2; 11 nucleotides line up with TRBD1. The CDR3 covers 16 residues. V lost 6 bases and J lost 6; bases outside the gene matches: 12. Germline loops: CDR1 MDHEN, CDR2 SYDVKM. CDR3 bases: TGTGCCAGCAGGTTGACGGACAGGGGGCCCGTTGATGGCTACACCTTC. This gives the protein CASRLTDRGPVDGYTF.

This clone occurred once. This chain connects TRBV7-9 to TRBJ2-1; maybe TRBD1 (7 bases). V lost 4 bases to trimming and J lost 0 bases, with 16 bases between them. This CDR3 has 17 amino acids. In germline, CDR1 is SEHNR, CDR2 FQNEAQ (reference sequence). The CDR3 DNA sequence: TGTGCCAGCAGCTCCCGACAGGGTAGCGGCTCCTACAATGAGCAGTTCTTC. Protein: CASSSRQGSGSYNEQFF.

The gene calls are TRBV2 and TRBJ1-2; D unclear. V lost 4 bases, J lost 1 base, and 13 bases lay in between. Looked up from germline, CDR1 is SNHLY and CDR2 is FYNNEI. This CDR3 has 15 residues. The CDR3 region has the DNA TGTGCCAGCAGTGGAGTAATAAAAGATAACTATGGCTACACCTTC. This gives the protein CASSGVIKDNYGYTF.

The chain carries TRBV2 and TRBJ2-7; 12 bases are shared with TRBD1. Germline CDR1 SNHLY, CDR2 FYNNEI. The CDR3 is made up of 15 amino acids. V was clipped by 5 bases and J by 6 bases; unmatched bases: 8. CDR3 in amino acids: CASSPGTGGGGEQYV. The CDR3 nucleotides read TGTGCCAGCAGTCCCGGGACAGGGGGCGGTGGCGAGCAGTACGTC.

The rearrangement links TRBV6-1 to TRBJ2-2, with 10 bases identical to TRBD1. This CDR3 contains 16 residues. Per germline, CDR1 MNHNS and CDR2 SASEGT. Losses at the gene ends were 2 bases for V and 7 bases for J; bases not matched to a gene: 7. The CDR3 reads CASSEKPGQGSGELFF. The CDR3, as DNA: TGTGCCAGCAGTGAAAAACCGGGACAGGGGAGCGGGGAGCTGTTTTTT.

The J gene is TRBJ2-1, the V gene TRBV7-3; 8 nucleotides match TRBD2. CDR3 length: 17 amino acids. After removal of 1 base from V and 7 bases from J, the junction contained 12 bases not matched to a gene. CDR1 SGHTA and CDR2 FQGTGA come from the germline V gene. The CDR3 nucleotides read TGTGCCAGCAGCTTAAGTAACCCAGCGGGAGTCAGGAATGAGCAGTTCTTC. It yields the protein CASSLSNPAGVRNEQFF.

This rearrangement joins TRBV30 to TRBJ1-2, with 9 positions matching TRBD1. J gave up 5 bases and V 3 bases, and 7 bases lay outside the gene matches. The germline V gene has CDR1 GTSNPN and CDR2 SVGIG (reference sequence). This CDR3 region has 14 residues. In DNA form, the CDR3 reads TGTGCCTGGAGGGCACAGGGGGCTGGGTATGGCTACACCTTC. Translation gives CAWRAQGAGYGYTF.

The rearrangement links TRBV11-2 to TRBJ2-7; D call uncertain. The V end was cut by 3 bases, the J end by 4 bases, with 13 bases between. Looked up from germline, CDR1 is SGHAT and CDR2 is FQNNGV. The CDR3 extends over 14 amino acids. The CDR3 sequence is CASSLNEISYEQYV. CDR3 DNA: TGTGCCAGCAGCTTGAACGAGATTTCTTACGAGCAGTACGTC.

The chain links TRBV30 to TRBJ2-3, with D possibly being TRBD1 (5 bases). The CDR3 is 12 amino acids. Germline assignment: CDR1 GTSNPN and CDR2 SVGIG (reference sequence). The CDR3 nucleotides read TGTGCGCAGGGTGGGGCCACAGATACGCAGTATTTT. Amino acids: CAQGGATDTQYF.

The genes are TRBV4-1 and TRBJ2-5; TRBD2 matches 8 bases. V lost 0 bases, J lost 2 bases, and 8 bases stayed unmatched. This CDR3 comprises 17 residues. Germline V gene data show CDR1 as MGHRA and CDR2 as YSYEKL. CDR3 loop: CASSQERKAGAQETQYF. CDR3 coding DNA: TGCGCCAGCAGCCAAGAACGGAAAGCGGGGGCGCAAGAGACCCAGTACTTC.

The chain has TRBV6-1 and TRBJ2-1, with D maybe TRBD2 (5 bases). The CDR3 has 15 amino acids. V lost 2 bases and J 8 bases, leaving 16 bases between the germline ends. Germline lookup yields CDR1 MNHNS and CDR2 SASEGT. The CDR3 nucleotides are TGTGCCAGCAGTGAACTGTACACGCAGAGGGATGAGCAGTTCTTC. It translates to CASSELYTQRDEQFF.

This chain joins TRBV11-2 and TRBJ1-1; the D is unclear. The CDR3 has 13 amino acids. Germline CDR1 is SGHAT and CDR2 is FQNNGV. The V end lost 0 bases, the J end lost 2 bases, and 4 bases lay between the germline ends. The DNA for the CDR3 is TGTGCCAGCAGCTTAGACTTTAACACTGAAGCTTTCTTT. Protein product: CASSLDFNTEAFF.

This chain links TRBV30 with TRBJ2-2; a weak D match, TRBD1 (5 bases). The CDR3 runs to 15 residues. V gave up 0 bases and J gave up 6 bases, with 14 bases separating them. The germline gives CDR1 GTSNPN, CDR2 SVGIG (reference sequence). The CDR3 DNA is TGTGCCTGGAGTGTACTTGGTGGGGCCGCCGGGGAGCTGTTTTTT. Translated: CAWSVLGGAAGELFF.

The chain recombines TRBV11-3 with TRBJ2-5; no clear D. Trimming cost V 5 bases and J 1 base, with 11 bases left between them. The CDR3 is made up of 14 amino acids. Germline-derived CDR1 and CDR2 are SGHNT and YENEEA. CDR3 in DNA: TGTGCCAGCAGCCCTTCGCGTCTCCAAGAGACCCAGTACTTC. It is translated as CASSPSRLQETQYF.